This T cell receptor (beta chain) was obtained from a study of T cells in Graves' hyperthyroidism and ophthalmopathy. Whole-study context: At the time of initial diagnosis and before any treatment, peripheral blood was collected. Findings and caveats of the study: A median roughly 6.6 months before onset, the model predicted ophthalmopathy.

A few counts support this clonotype. Its cognate antigen is unknown. The CDR3 has 15 residues. CDR1 and CDR2 (germline): SEHNR, FQNEAQ (reference sequence). The V gene lost 11 bases and the J gene lost 0 bases, with 18 bases spanning the gap. Using RNA transcripts as the source, TCR beta CDR3 regions were amplified. The HTBI primer set drove a first-round RT-PCR of the TCR CDR3. TCRdb used MiXCR to reprocess the multiplex PCR reads, holding one entry per CDR3 protein. The data show hundreds of thousands of distinct CDR3 sequences, 14% seen once. The authors deemed Graves' hyperthyroidism stable absent ophthalmopathy progression within 18 months.

V is TRBV7-9 and J is TRBJ2-3; D ambiguous. The material sequenced was blood. The receptor's source is a woman aged 18-29 years with Graves' hyperthyroidism. The CDR3 DNA is TGTGCCGCAGCTTCATCCAGATATAGCACAGATACGCAGTATTTT. This encodes CAAASSRYSTDTQYF.